A few counts support the clone carrying this T cell receptor (beta chain). No antigen is known for it. This record comes from a study of blood T cells in healthy people across ages. Germline V CDR1 and CDR2: SNHLY, FYNNEI. Trimming removed 1 base at V and 8 bases at J, with 8 bases between. This CDR3 has 12 amino acids. Findings and limits, study-wide: Correlation between TCR beta diversity and naive T cell percentage was strong. PBMC samples, being unsorted, prevented any conclusive comparison of naive and antigen-experienced cells.

Through a sample-barcoded 5' primer and a J-beta primer mix, a second PCR was run for roughly 6 to 11 cycles. A single record per CDR3 protein comes from TCRdb applying MiXCR to the 5' RACE reads. Seen here are some 850,000 distinct CDR3 sequences, 20% to 30% observed once, and the top ten hold under 3%. These data also featured in a second study, about T cells of mothers and their children. From that report: No persistent microchimeric T cell clones were detected.

The V and J genes are TRBV2 and TRBJ2-5; D unresolved. This clonotype was obtained from a boy aged 5-17 years in good health. The sample taken for sequencing was blood. CDR3 bases: TGTGCCAGCAGTGAAGTCCGAGCAACCCAGTACTTC. As protein: CASSEVRATQYF.